This T cell receptor beta chain was profiled in a study of cytomegalovirus exposure and HLA in healthy donors. The study, taken as a whole, reports: For most TCR sequences rarity was the rule, although some public TCRs occurred in many donors. The majority of CMV-associated TCR beta chains were reported as apparently HLA-restricted in a later analysis.

PCR was performed using 60 Vbeta and 13 Jbeta primers. TCRdb's copy holds only in-frame clones and misses some; the assay was immunoSEQ multiplex PCR. The sample includes about 140,000 clones, approximately 82% of them seen just once. As to this clone: Its matching antigen is unknown.

V lost 5 bases and J lost 2, with 15 bases in between. The CDR3 is 15 amino acids. Germline-derived CDR1 and CDR2 are MDHEN and SYDVKM. This sequence originates from a young man in good health and CMV-seropositive. The specimen sequenced was PBMCs. The chain joins TRBV28 to TRBJ1-2; D is undetermined. The CDR3 DNA sequence: TGTGCCAGCAGTCACCAACTCGACGGGAACTATGGCTACACCTTC. Its protein product is CASSHQLDGNYGYTF.